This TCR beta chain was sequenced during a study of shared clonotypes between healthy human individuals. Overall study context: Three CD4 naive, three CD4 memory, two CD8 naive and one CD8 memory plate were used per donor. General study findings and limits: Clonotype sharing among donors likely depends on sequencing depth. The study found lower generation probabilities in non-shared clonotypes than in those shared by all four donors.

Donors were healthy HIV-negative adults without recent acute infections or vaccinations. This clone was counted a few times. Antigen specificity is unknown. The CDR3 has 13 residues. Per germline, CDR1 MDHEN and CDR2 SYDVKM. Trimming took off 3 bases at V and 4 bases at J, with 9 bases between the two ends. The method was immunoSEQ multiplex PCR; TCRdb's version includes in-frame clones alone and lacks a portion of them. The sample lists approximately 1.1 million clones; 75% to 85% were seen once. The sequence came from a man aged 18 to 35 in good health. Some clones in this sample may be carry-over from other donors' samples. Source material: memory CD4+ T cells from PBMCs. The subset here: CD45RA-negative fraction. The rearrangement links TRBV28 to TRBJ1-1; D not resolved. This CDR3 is CASSFLKSTEAFF. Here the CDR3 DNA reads TGTGCCAGCAGTTTTCTCAAAAGCACTGAAGCTTTCTTT.